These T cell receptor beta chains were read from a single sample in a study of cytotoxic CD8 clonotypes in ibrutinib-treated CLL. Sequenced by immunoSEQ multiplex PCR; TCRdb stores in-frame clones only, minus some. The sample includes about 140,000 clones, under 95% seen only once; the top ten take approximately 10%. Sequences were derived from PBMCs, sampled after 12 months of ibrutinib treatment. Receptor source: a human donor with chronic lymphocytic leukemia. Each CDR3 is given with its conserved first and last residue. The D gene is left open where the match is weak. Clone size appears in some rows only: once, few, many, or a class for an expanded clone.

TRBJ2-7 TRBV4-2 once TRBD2 TGTGCCAGCAGCCAAGGGTCGGCTAGCGGGAGAGGGACCTACGAGCAGTACTTC CASSQGSASGRGTYEQYF
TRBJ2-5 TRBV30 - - TGTGCCTCCGATAAGGACAGCCAAGAGACCCAGTACTTC CASDKDSQETQYF
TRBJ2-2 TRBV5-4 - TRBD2 TGTGCCAGCAGCCCTTGGACTAGCGGGAGGCACGGGGAGCTGTTTTTT CASSPWTSGRHGELFF
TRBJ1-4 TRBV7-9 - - TGTGCCAGCAGCTTATCAGGGGTTAATGAAAAACTGTTTTTT CASSLSGVNEKLFF
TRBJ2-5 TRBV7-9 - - TGTGCCAGCAGCTTAGGTTCTGTCTGGGAGACCCAGTACTTC CASSLGSVWETQYF
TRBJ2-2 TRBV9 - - TGTGCCAGCAGCGTAAGAGGGTTCGATATTACCGGGGAGCTGTTTTTT CASSVRGFDITGELFF
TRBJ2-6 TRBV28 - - TGTGCCAGCAGTACTACCACAGGGCCCCCTGGGGCCAACGTCCTGACTTTC CASSTTTGPPGANVLTF
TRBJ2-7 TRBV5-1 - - TGCGCCAGCAGCTTGGAGGGACTTGGCTCCTACGAGCAGTACTTC CASSLEGLGSYEQYF
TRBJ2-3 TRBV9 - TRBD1 TGTGCCAGCAGCCGTTGGGACAGGAGCACAGATACGCAGTATTTT CASSRWDRSTDTQYF
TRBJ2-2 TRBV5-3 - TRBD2 TGTGCCAGAAGCTCGACTAGCGGGCCCGGGGAGCTGTTTTTT CARSSTSGPGELFF
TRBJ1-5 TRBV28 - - TGTGCCAGCAGTTTGGCGGGGCCATGGTCTTACTCGAGCGGGCAGCCCCAGCATTTT CASSLAGPWSYSSGQPQHF
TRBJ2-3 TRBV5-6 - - TGTGCCAGCAGCCCCTCCTACGGGAACACAGATACGCAGTATTTT CASSPSYGNTDTQYF
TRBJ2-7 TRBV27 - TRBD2 TGTGCCAGCAGGTCACTAGCGGATTACGAGCAGTACTTC CASRSLADYEQYF
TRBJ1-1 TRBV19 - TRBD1 TGTGCCAGTAGTGCGGGCACAGGGGCAAACACTGAAGCTTTCTTT CASSAGTGANTEAFF
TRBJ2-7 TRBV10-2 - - TGCGCCAGCAGGGGGATACTCGGTGGCCTACACGAGCAGTACTTC CASRGILGGLHEQYF
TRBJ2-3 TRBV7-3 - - TGTGCCAGCAGCCCCCCGGGGGCTAGCACAGATACGCAGTATTTT CASSPPGASTDTQYF